This T cell receptor beta chain was sequenced for a study of blood T cell repertoires in COVID-19. The CDR3 is 15 residues long. Trimming at V came to 5 bases and at J to 5 bases, leaving 8 bases not matched to a gene. Germline V gene data show CDR1 as KGHDR and CDR2 as SFDVKD. Study processing details: Estimation of nucleated cell counts relied on the amplification of reference gene primers. Profiling relied on immunoSEQ multiplex PCR, and the TCRdb table lists in-frame clones only, not all of them. V and J calls and clone size come straight from that table; D and trimming were deduced from the DNA. The sample lists approximately 150,000 clones, about 86% occurring once.

The rearrangement uses TRBV24-1 and TRBJ1-2, with TRBD1 matching 9 bases. The sequence was collected from a woman aged 55-70 years with acute or convalescent COVID-19. Sequences were obtained from peripheral blood. DNA for the CDR3: TGTGCCACCAGTGGACCGGGACAGGGACGATATGGCTACACCTTC. Protein sequence: CATSGPGQGRYGYTF.